A single sample gave rise to the 11 T cell receptor beta chains below, sequenced in a study of radiotherapy plus CTLA-4 blockade in lung cancer. Some clones are missing from TCRdb's copy, which holds only in-frame ones; the method was immunoSEQ multiplex PCR. The table shows tens of thousands of clones, with around 79% occurring only once. The sequencing here drew on peripheral blood, taken from a patient treated with radiotherapy plus ipilimumab. All receptors come from a human donor with non-small cell lung cancer whose response to radiotherapy plus ipilimumab could not be evaluated.

The genes are TRBV15 and TRBJ1-1; D is undetermined. CDR3 length equals 14 residues. Trimming took off 3 bases at V and 1 base at J, with 9 bases between the two ends. Germline CDR1 is LNHNV and CDR2 is YYDKDF (reference sequence). The CDR3 DNA reads TGTGCCACCAGCAGCCTAAGTGAGAACACTGAAGCTTTCTTT. Translation: CATSSLSENTEAFF.

The rearrangement uses TRBV7-2 and TRBJ1-2, with D possibly being TRBD1 (6 bases). The V and J ends lost 1 base and 8 bases respectively, with 11 bases between them. The length of the CDR3 is 13 residues. The germline V gene has CDR1 SGHTA and CDR2 FQGNSA. Here the CDR3 DNA reads TGTGCCAGCAGCTTAGTAAGGGGGTGGGGCTACACCTTC. Translation: CASSLVRGWGYTF.

This clone has just one count. The chain is built from TRBV7-2 and TRBJ1-2; 9 nucleotides match TRBD1. Germline V gives CDR1 SGHTA, CDR2 FQGNSA. Trimming at V came to 6 bases and at J to 7 bases, leaving 12 bases not matched to a gene. The CDR3 is 15 residues long. The CDR3 is CASSWDRVASSGYTF. CDR3 in DNA: TGTGCCAGCAGTTGGGACAGGGTGGCGAGTTCTGGCTACACCTTC.

The rearrangement joins TRBV5-6 to TRBJ2-7; maybe TRBD2 (5 bases). V lost 3 bases, J lost 3 bases, and 10 bases lay in between. The CDR3 consists of 13 residues. Germline V gives CDR1 SGHDT, CDR2 YYEEEE. Written as DNA, the CDR3 is TGTGCCAGCAGCTGGGTGGGAGACTACGAGCAGTACTTC. Translation: CASSWVGDYEQYF.

The rearrangement uses TRBV30 and TRBJ1-5, with TRBD1 as a possible D gene (5 bases). Per germline, CDR1 GTSNPN and CDR2 SVGIG (reference sequence). With 4 bases removed from V and 0 bases from J, the gap between germline ends came to 16 bases. The CDR3 runs 16 residues. DNA of the CDR3: TGTGCCTGGACGGAGGGGCGCGGACTTAGCAATCAGCCCCAGCATTTT. Translated, it gives CAWTEGRGLSNQPQHF. The complete variable domain, with remaining parts taken from reference TRBV30 and TRBJ1-5, reads SQTIHQWPATLVQPVGSPLSLECTVEGTSNPNLYWYRQAAGRGLQLLFYSVGIGQISSEVPQNLSASRPQDRQFILSSKKLLLSDSGFYLCAWTEGRGLSNQPQHFGDGTRLSIL.

This clone was seen only once. The rearrangement joins TRBV5-1 to TRBJ2-5; maybe TRBD2 (7 bases). V was trimmed by 2 bases and J by 5 bases, leaving 16 bases between them. This CDR3 contains 15 residues. The germline V gene encodes CDR1 SGHRS and CDR2 YFSETQ. DNA of the CDR3: TGCGCCAGCAGCTTCCAGCCGGGGGGCCATGAGACCCAGTACTTC. Residues: CASSFQPGGHETQYF.

The chain employs TRBV4-2 and TRBJ1-2; 9 nucleotides line up with TRBD1. The germline CDR1 and CDR2 sequences are LGHNA and YNFKEQ. CDR3 size: 18 residues. The V segment lost 3 bases and the J segment 2 bases; nucleotides outside the gene matches: 13. CDR3 DNA: TGTGCCAGCAGCCACCGCACCCCCCGGGACAGGGAAAACTATGGCTACACCTTC. Translated, it gives CASSHRTPRDRENYGYTF.

CDR3 DNA sequence: TGTGCCAGCAGTGGACGGGTGAATAATTCACCCCTCCACTTT. It encodes CASSGRVNNSPLHF. This rearrangement joins TRBV2 to TRBJ1-6; D remains unclear. Between the trimmed V and J ends, which lost 4 bases and 5 bases, there was a span of 9 bases. The CDR3 runs to 14 residues. Germline assignment: CDR1 SNHLY and CDR2 FYNNEI.

This clone was observed a few times. The chain is built from TRBV4-3 and TRBJ1-2, with a tentative D call TRBD1 (5 bases). The V gene lost 5 bases and the J gene lost 3 bases, with 13 bases spanning the gap. CDR3 size: 14 residues. In germline, CDR1 is LGHNA, CDR2 YSLEER. CDR3 region: CASSFQSRDYGYTF. The CDR3 coding sequence is TGCGCCAGCAGCTTCCAGTCCAGGGACTATGGCTACACCTTC.

This clone appeared a few times. The chain recombines TRBV7-9 with TRBJ2-2; 10 bases are a match to TRBD2. The CDR3 runs to 18 residues. From germline, CDR1 is SEHNR and CDR2 FQNEAQ (reference sequence). Trimming took 4 bases from V and 7 from J; bases not matched to a gene: 15. The CDR3 sequence is CASSSLVSKRGGIGELFF. The CDR3 bases are TGTGCCAGCAGCTCCCTGGTTTCGAAGCGGGGGGGCATCGGGGAGCTGTTTTTT.

The gene calls are TRBV5-1 and TRBJ2-5; maybe TRBD2 (5 bases). TRBJ2-7 matches the DNA end more closely, so the J call is doubtful. Germline CDR1 reads SGHRS; CDR2 reads YFSETQ. This CDR3 is built from 13 residues. CDR3 amino acids: CASSSTRDYEQYF. CDR3 in DNA: TGCGCCAGCAGCAGCACCCGGGACTACGAGCAGTACTTC.